This T cell receptor (beta chain) derives from a study of shared clonotypes between healthy human individuals. Study as a whole: Used for every donor were three CD4 naive, three CD4 memory, two CD8 naive and one CD8 memory plate. Whole-study results and caveats: Against clonotypes common to all four donors, non-shared ones had lower generation probabilities.

Note on this clone: Antigen specificity is unknown.

The trim removed 6 bases at V and 1 base at J, leaving 5 bases unmatched. The CDR3 totals 15 residues. The V gene's germline CDR1 is MDHEN and CDR2 SYDVKM. DNA at approximately 200 ng, 25,000 to 35,000 T cell genomes, went into sorted-subset replicate PCRs. This table comes from immunoSEQ multiplex PCR, and its TCRdb copy is limited to in-frame clones, with some not included. This table has some 2,000,000 clones, approximately 94% appearing once. Input material: naive CD4+ T cells sorted from blood. As for subset: CD45RA+ positively selected. The chain has TRBV28 and TRBJ2-1; TRBD2 agrees at 8 bases. The sequence was obtained from a man younger than 30 in good health. CDR3 amino acids: CASSLPGGSYNEQFF. The CDR3 nucleotides are TGTGCCAGCAGCCTTCCGGGGGGGTCCTACAATGAGCAGTTCTTC. Looking up the rest from reference TRBV28 and TRBJ2-1 gives the full variable domain: DVKVTQSSRYLVKRTGEKVFLECVQDMDHENMFWYRQDPGLGLRLIYFSYDVKMKEKGDIPEGYSVSREKKERFSLILESASTNQTSMYLCASSLPGGSYNEQFFGPGTRLTVL.